Listed below are T cell receptor beta chains from one sample, sequenced in a study of blood T cells in healthy people across ages. TCRdb ran MiXCR on the 5' RACE reads and lists one entry per CDR3 protein. The sample holds under 750,000 distinct CDR3 sequences, around 48% seen once. Material: blood. These receptor sequences come from a man aged 80 or over in good health. Each CDR3 is given with its conserved first and last residue. D genes are given only for firm matches. Only some rows state a clone size, as once, few, many or a class for expanded clones.

>TRBJ2-7|TRBV10-2|few|.|13
CASRQGITYEQYF
TGCGCCAGCAGGCAGGGGATTACCTACGAGCAGTACTTC
>TRBJ2-3|TRBV15|.|.|14
CATSSRISTDTQYF
TGTGCCACCAGCTCCCGGATTAGCACAGATACGCAGTATTTT
>TRBJ2-1|TRBV27|.|.|14
CASSRGRFSNEQFF
TGTGCCAGCAGCCGCGGGCGTTTTTCCAATGAGCAGTTCTTC
>TRBJ2-5|TRBV6-6|.|.|14
CAGRLQGSKETQYF
TGTGCCGGCCGCCTCCAGGGGTCGAAAGAGACCCAGTACTTC
>TRBJ1-2|TRBV20-1|.|.|8
CSGAGHTF
TGCAGTGGGGCTGGCCACACCTTC
>TRBJ2-5|TRBV11-2|.|.|12
CASSKRQGRGFF
TGTGCCAGCTCAAAGCGGCAGGGAAGGGGGTTCTTC
>TRBJ2-5|TRBV7-2|.|TRBD1|16
CASSPRGTGGKETQYF
TGTGCCAGCAGCCCACGCGGGACAGGGGGCAAGGAGACCCAGTACTTC
>TRBJ2-1|TRBV6-6|many|TRBD1|15
CASSLVGQAYNEQFF
TGTGCCAGCAGTTTGGTGGGACAGGCCTACAATGAGCAGTTCTTC
>TRBJ2-1|TRBV18|few|.|16
CASSPRTATYDNEQFF
TGTGCCAGCTCACCTCGGACAGCAACCTATGACAATGAGCAGTTCTTC
>TRBJ2-7|TRBV9|.|.|12
CASPYTSGEQYF
TGTGCCAGCCCTTACACCAGTGGCGAGCAGTACTTC
>TRBJ1-2|TRBV27|.|.|17
CASSLFRGAEVNYGYTF
TGTGCCAGCAGTTTATTTCGGGGGGCAGAAGTAAACTATGGCTACACCTTC
>TRBJ2-5|TRBV10-3|.|TRBD2|14
CAIGDRGEGETQYF
TGTGCCATCGGCGATCGCGGGGAGGGAGAGACCCAGTACTTC
>TRBJ2-3|TRBV5-1|.|.|15
CASNHEGSQVDTQYF
TGCGCCAGCAACCACGAGGGGAGCCAGGTAGATACGCAGTATTTT
>TRBJ2-3|TRBV18|.|.|13
CASSPQGWDTQYF
TGTGCCAGCTCACCACAGGGTTGGGATACGCAGTATTTT
>TRBJ1-1|TRBV7-9|few|TRBD1|17
CASSSQGGRIIGTEAFF
TGTGCCAGCAGCTCTCAGGGGGGCAGAATAATCGGCACTGAAGCTTTCTTT
>TRBJ1-4|TRBV6-6|.|.|15
CASSYSGGPKEKLFF
TGTGCCAGCAGTTACTCAGGGGGGCCTAAGGAAAAACTGTTTTTT
>TRBJ2-1|TRBV7-2|.|TRBD2|17
CASSRRTSGSSYNEQFF
TGTGCCAGCAGCCGAAGGACTAGCGGGAGCTCCTACAATGAGCAGTTCTTC